Following are 7 T cell receptor beta chains from one sample sequenced in a study of T cell changes during pregnancy in multiple sclerosis. Libraries were prepared by immunoSEQ multiplex PCR; TCRdb keeps only in-frame clonotypes and omits some of them. Of about 42,000 clones in the sample, approximately 80% were seen once. Sequenced material: CD4+ T cells from peripheral blood mononuclear cells, taken before pregnancy. Receptors originate from a female donor with multiple sclerosis, enrolled in a pregnancy study.

The chain couples TRBV4-2 to TRBJ2-7, with TRBD1 matching 9 bases. The germline gives CDR1 LGHNA, CDR2 YNFKEQ. Germline trimming cut 9 bases from V and 3 bases from J; bases unmatched to any gene: 12. The CDR3 runs 15 residues. CDR3 sequence (DNA): TGTGCCAGTAAATCCCAACAGGGGGCATACTACGAGCAGTACTTC. Translating gives CASKSQQGAYYEQYF.

V usage is TRBV5-5 and J usage is TRBJ2-2; 7 nucleotides align to TRBD1. Trimming removed 4 bases from V and 7 bases from J; junction bases left unmatched: 13. Germline V gene sequence: CDR1 SGHKS, CDR2 YYEKEE (reference sequence). The CDR3 has 16 residues. The CDR3 sequence is CASSTGQAILHGELFF. The CDR3 nucleotides are TGTGCCAGCAGCACCGGACAGGCCATCCTCCACGGGGAGCTGTTTTTT.

This sequence joins TRBV30 and TRBJ1-3; maybe TRBD1 (5 bases). CDR1 GTSNPN and CDR2 SVGIG come from the germline V gene (reference sequence). V lost 3 bases, J lost 7 bases, and 10 bases lay in between. This CDR3 comprises 12 residues. The CDR3 DNA is TGTGCCTGGAGGGGGGGTGCGAACACCATATATTTT. It yields the protein CAWRGGANTIYF.

The chain has TRBV9 and TRBJ2-7, with 9 bases lining up with TRBD2. V gave up 5 bases and J gave up 3 bases; unmatched junction bases: 12. The CDR3 runs 16 residues. Germline-derived CDR1 and CDR2 are SGDLS and YYNGEE. The CDR3 sequence is CASRSRGLAGIYEQYF. As DNA, the CDR3 is TGTGCCAGCAGGTCCCGGGGACTAGCTGGGATCTACGAGCAGTACTTC.

J is TRBJ2-7 and V is TRBV15; the match to TRBD2 covers 8 bases. CDR1 and CDR2 (germline): LNHNV, YYDKDF (reference sequence). V lost 1 base to trimming and J lost 5 bases; unmatched junction nucleotides: 7. This CDR3 is built from 15 residues. CDR3 sequence (DNA): TGTGCCACCAGCAGAGGTGGACTAGCTGAACACGAGCAGTACTTC. Translated: CATSRGGLAEHEQYF.

The chain is built from TRBV7-2 and TRBJ1-5; no firm D call. The germline CDR1 and CDR2 sequences are SGHTA and FQGNSA. The V gene lost 3 bases and the J gene lost 9 bases, with 9 bases spanning the gap. This CDR3 spans 12 amino acids. Here the CDR3 DNA reads TGTGCCAGCAGCTTTCCGCGGGGGCCCCAGCATTTT. Its translation is CASSFPRGPQHF.

The chain recombines TRBV7-9 with TRBJ2-7; D gene ambiguous. The length of the CDR3 is 13 residues. V lost 5 bases to trimming and J lost 7 bases, with 15 bases between them. Germline V lookup: CDR1 SEHNR, CDR2 FQNEAQ (reference sequence). The CDR3 loop is CASSPPPVKEQYF. CDR3 sequence (DNA): TGTGCCAGCAGCCCCCCCCCAGTGAAGGAGCAGTACTTC.